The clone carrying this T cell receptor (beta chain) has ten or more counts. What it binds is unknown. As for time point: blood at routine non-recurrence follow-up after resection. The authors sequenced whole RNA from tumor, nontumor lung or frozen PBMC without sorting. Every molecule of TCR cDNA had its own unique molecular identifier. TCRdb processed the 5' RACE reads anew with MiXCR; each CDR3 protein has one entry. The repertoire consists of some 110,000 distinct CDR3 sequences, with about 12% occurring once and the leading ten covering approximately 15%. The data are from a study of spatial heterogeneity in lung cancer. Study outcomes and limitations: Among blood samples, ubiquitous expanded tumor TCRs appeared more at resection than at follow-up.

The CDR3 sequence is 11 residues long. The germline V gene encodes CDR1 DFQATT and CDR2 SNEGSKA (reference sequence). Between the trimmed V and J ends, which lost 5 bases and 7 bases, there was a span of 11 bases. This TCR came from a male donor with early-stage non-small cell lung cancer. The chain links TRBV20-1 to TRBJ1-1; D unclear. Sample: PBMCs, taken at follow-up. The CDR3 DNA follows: TGCAGTGCTCCCGACACATATGAAGCTTTCTTT. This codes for CSAPDTYEAFF.